Listed below are T cell receptor beta chains from one sample, sequenced in a study of metastatic and nonmetastatic thyroid tumors. TCRdb called clones again from the PCR reads with MiXCR. This sample yields tens of thousands of clones, of which approximately 19% are seen a single time; roughly 5% belongs to the top ten. The sample consisted of blood. The receptors were gathered from a male donor with papillary thyroid cancer or a benign thyroid nodule (not recorded which). Some clones in this sample may be carry-over from other donors' samples. CDR3s include the opening cysteine and the closing phenylalanine or tryptophan. The D gene is left open where the match is weak. Clone size is stated in some rows and not others, as once, few, many or a class when expanded.

d_gene	len	v_gene	abundance	j_gene	CDR3aa	CDR3nt
TRBD1	15	TRBV24-1	.	TRBJ2-7	CATSGAGTDSYEQYF	TGTGCCACCAGTGGAGCCGGGACAGACTCCTACGAGCAATACTTC
TRBD2	19	TRBV6-6	medium-sized	TRBJ2-2	CASRSDRQTSGSWTGELFF	TGTGCCAGCAGATCGGACAGGCAGACTAGCGGGAGTTGGACCGGGGAGCTGTTTTTT
.	13	TRBV6-1	medium-sized	TRBJ1-2	CASSRQDSNGYTF	TGTGCCAGCAGTCGACAGGACTCTAATGGCTACACCTTC
.	20	TRBV20-1	many	TRBJ1-1	CSASPPSYRPPRRLNTEAFF	TGCAGTGCTAGTCCCCCTAGCTACCGACCGCCTCGTAGACTTAACACTGAAGCTTTCTTT
.	17	TRBV28	.	TRBJ2-6	CQQTVETARSGANVLTF	TGCCAGCAAACTGTCGAGACTGCCCGCTCTGGGGCCAACGTCCTGACTTTC
.	16	TRBV5-4	many	TRBJ1-2	CASSLVSDDPNYGYTF	TGTGCCAGCAGCTTGGTTTCGGACGATCCTAACTATGGCTACACCTTC
.	14	TRBV7-9	many	TRBJ2-3	CASKLGVLGDTQYF	TGTGCCAGCAAACTAGGGGTTTTGGGAGATACGCAGTATTTT
.	16	TRBV4-1	few	TRBJ2-5	CASSRKGNPTGETQYF	TGCGCCAGCAGCCGAAAAGGGAACCCTACTGGAGAGACCCAGTACTTC
.	15	TRBV5-1	many	TRBJ2-1	CASTPTGTYYNEQFF	TGCGCCAGCACACCAACCGGGACTTATTACAATGAGCAGTTCTTC
TRBD2	16	TRBV6-1	.	TRBJ2-2	CASSEAPGLAPGELFF	TGTGCCAGCAGTGAAGCCCCGGGACTAGCGCCCGGGGAGCTGTTTTTT
.	15	TRBV12-3/TRBV12-4	medium-sized	TRBJ2-1	CASSYRDGLLNEQFF	TGTGCCAGCAGTTACCGGGACGGACTCCTTAATGAGCAGTTCTTC
TRBD2	17	TRBV15	medium-sized	TRBJ2-5	CATSRDLPSGSSETQYF	TGTGCCACCAGCAGAGATCTGCCTAGCGGGAGTTCTGAGACCCAGTACTTC
TRBD1	13	TRBV7-8	many	TRBJ1-1	CASSLTGGTEAFF	TGTGCCAGCAGCCTCACAGGGGGCACTGAAGCTTTCTTT
.	16	TRBV20-1	.	TRBJ2-3	CSVLKGLHGITDTQYF	TGCAGTGTGTTAAAGGGACTTCACGGCATCACAGATACGCAGTATTTT
.	15	TRBV30	.	TRBJ1-3	CAWSVLTGIGNTIYF	TGTGCCTGGAGTGTACTGACAGGCATTGGAAACACCATATATTTT
.	13	TRBV30	many	TRBJ2-7	CAWTRTDTYEQYF	TGTGCCTGGACCCGGACGGATACCTACGAGCAGTACTTC
.	12	TRBV6-2/TRBV6-3	.	TRBJ1-1	CASSYGPWGAFF	TGTGCCAGCAGTTACGGGCCGTGGGGAGCTTTCTTT
.	15	TRBV5-1	.	TRBJ2-6	CASSSQGSGANVLTF	TGCGCCAGCAGCTCTCAGGGGTCTGGGGCCAACGTCCTGACTTTC
.	16	TRBV24-1	many	TRBJ2-3	CATSDFTGAGSDTQYF	TGTGCCACCAGTGATTTTACTGGGGCGGGGTCAGATACGCAGTATTTT
TRBD1	15	TRBV6-1	medium-sized	TRBJ1-2	CASSPTGDNNYGYTF	TGTGCCAGCAGCCCGACAGGGGACAACAACTATGGCTACACCTTC
.	14	TRBV15	many	TRBJ1-2	CATSVGLGSYGYTF	TGTGCCACCAGCGTCGGGCTGGGCTCCTATGGCTACACCTTC
.	12	TRBV5-6	few	TRBJ1-6	CASSLVSSPLHF	TGTGCCAGCAGCTTGGTATCCTCACCCCTCCACTTT
TRBD2	15	TRBV7-2	.	TRBJ2-7	CASSLQRGEFYEQYF	TGTGCCAGCAGCCTCCAGCGGGGAGAGTTCTACGAGCAGTACTTC
.	11	TRBV2	medium-sized	TRBJ2-7	CASSVFYEQYF	TGTGCCAGCAGTGTGTTCTACGAGCAGTACTTC
.	13	TRBV16	.	TRBJ1-2	CASSQSGIYGYTF	TGTGCCAGCAGCCAATCAGGGATTTATGGCTACACCTTC
.	15	TRBV7-9	few	TRBJ2-2	CASSLVAGDAGELFF	TGTGCCAGCAGCTTAGTGGCAGGGGATGCCGGGGAGCTGTTTTTT
.	13	TRBV30	few	TRBJ2-5	CAWSVGSGETQYF	TGTGCCTGGAGCGTAGGATCGGGGGAGACCCAGTACTTC
.	18	TRBV27	many	TRBJ2-6	CASSLGVGLNSGANVLTF	TGTGCCAGCAGTTTAGGGGTGGGCCTCAACTCTGGGGCCAACGTCCTGACTTTC
.	13	TRBV30	once	TRBJ1-2	CAWSVQGGYGYTF	TGTGCCTGGAGTGTACAGGGTGGCTATGGCTACACCTTC
TRBD1	14	TRBV12-3/TRBV12-4	many	TRBJ2-5	CASSKGTAQETQYF	TGTGCCAGCAGCAAAGGGACAGCTCAAGAGACCCAGTACTTC
.	13	TRBV5-1	many	TRBJ2-2	CASSWKRSGELFF	TGCGCCAGCAGCTGGAAGCGCTCCGGGGAGCTGTTTTTT
TRBD2	21	TRBV6-2/TRBV6-3	many	TRBJ2-1	CASSSPSSGTSLPRSYNEQFF	TGTGCCAGCAGTTCGCCTTCCTCCGGGACTAGCCTACCTCGGTCCTACAATGAGCAGTTCTTC
.	11	TRBV29-1	many	TRBJ2-5	CSEEKGETQYF	TGCAGCGAAGAAAAGGGGGAGACCCAGTACTTC
.	14	TRBV6-1	.	TRBJ2-7	CASSNRGVGYKQYF	TGTGCCAGCAGTAATAGGGGAGTGGGGTACAAGCAGTACTTC
TRBD2	15	TRBV18	many	TRBJ2-1	CASSPMSGRRHEQFF	TGTGCCAGCTCACCTATGAGCGGGAGGCGGCATGAGCAGTTCTTC
.	14	TRBV20-1	many	TRBJ2-7	CSAPLAGRTYEQYF	TGCAGTGCCCCGCTGGCGGGCCGCACCTACGAGCAGTACTTC
TRBD2	15	TRBV11-1	many	TRBJ2-1	CASSSRRGENSEQFF	TGTGCCAGCAGTTCAAGACGGGGGGAGAACTCGGAGCAGTTCTTC
TRBD2	18	TRBV7-6	.	TRBJ2-7	CASSAEAGSSGRAREQYF	TGTGCCAGCAGCGCCGAGGCCGGTTCTAGCGGGAGGGCTCGGGAGCAGTACTTC
.	20	TRBV28	few	TRBJ2-5	CASSLGVSGSTTAYQETQYF	TGTGCCAGCAGTTTAGGGGTCTCGGGGTCGACTACCGCCTATCAAGAGACCCAGTACTTC
TRBD1	16	TRBV7-8	many	TRBJ1-1	CASSPLPGTGVVDAFF	TGTGCCAGCAGCCCCCTACCCGGGACAGGGGTTGTCGATGCTTTCTTT
.	14	TRBV20-1	many	TRBJ2-7	CSAKAARATYEQYF	TGCAGTGCTAAGGCGGCCAGGGCGACCTACGAGCAGTACTTC